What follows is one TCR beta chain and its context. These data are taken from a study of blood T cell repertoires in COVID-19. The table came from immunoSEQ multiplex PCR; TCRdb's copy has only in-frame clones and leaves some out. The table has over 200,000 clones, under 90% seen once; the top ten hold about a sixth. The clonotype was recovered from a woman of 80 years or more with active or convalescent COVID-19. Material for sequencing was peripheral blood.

CDR3 region: CASSPGQGGKYEQYF. In DNA, the CDR3 is TGTGCCAGCTCACCGGGACAGGGGGGGAAGTACGAGCAGTACTTC. The J gene is TRBJ2-7, the V gene TRBV18, with 11 positions matching TRBD1. Germline V CDR1 and CDR2: KGHSH, LQKENI. CDR3 length: 15 amino acids. Trimming at V came to 3 bases and at J to 4 bases, leaving 5 bases not matched to a gene.